The clone carrying this T cell receptor (beta chain) was observed at least ten times. Its antigen is currently unknown. This record belongs to a study of early T cells in non-severe SARS-CoV-2 infection. Study findings and constraints: Anti-spike CD8 responses were favored in VDJdb matching, and private and CD4 specificities were missed.

Individual cDNA molecules were tagged with unique molecular identifiers. MiXCR was run by TCRdb on the 5' RACE reads, yielding one entry per CDR3 protein. The sample carries roughly 41,000 distinct CDR3 sequences, roughly 6.2% recorded once. Trimming stripped 0 bases from V and 3 bases from J, with 17 bases between. The CDR3 consists of 17 residues. Germline CDR1 and CDR2: ENHRY and SYGVKD. This chain connects TRBV10-3 to TRBJ2-5; a weak D match, TRBD1 (6 bases). This receptor was taken from an adult who was a healthcare worker with PCR-confirmed SARS-CoV-2 infection or an uninfected control (not recorded which). The sample consisted of whole blood. This chain's CDR3 is CAISESRAAKGEETQYF. The CDR3 coding sequence is TGTGCCATCAGTGAGTCGCGAGCGGCTAAGGGGGAAGAGACCCAGTACTTC.